One T cell receptor beta chain is described in this entry. The antigen is not known. Healthy Caucasian individuals from Russia aged 6 to 90 served as donors. The extraction recovered at least 6 micrograms of total RNA per sample. This specimen comes from a study of blood T cells in healthy people across ages. The use of a sample-barcoded 5' primer and a J-beta primer mix characterized a second PCR of roughly 6 to 11 cycles. MiXCR, applied by TCRdb to the 5' RACE reads, yields one record per CDR3 protein. The repertoire holds roughly 720,000 distinct CDR3 sequences, with around half as singletons. The study's findings and limits: It was the long-lived donors that had more naive CD4+ cells and higher diversity than aged donors.

This TCR was recovered from a man older than 75 in good health. Sequenced input: blood.

The CDR3 region is CSARGFGQYEQYF. The DNA for the CDR3 is TGCAGTGCTAGAGGGTTCGGGCAATACGAGCAGTACTTC. The chain links TRBV20-1 to TRBJ2-7; no firm D call. Germline CDR1 and CDR2: DFQATT and SNEGSKA (reference sequence). Trimming pared 1 base from V and 4 bases from J, leaving 11 bases between. This CDR3 region has 13 residues.